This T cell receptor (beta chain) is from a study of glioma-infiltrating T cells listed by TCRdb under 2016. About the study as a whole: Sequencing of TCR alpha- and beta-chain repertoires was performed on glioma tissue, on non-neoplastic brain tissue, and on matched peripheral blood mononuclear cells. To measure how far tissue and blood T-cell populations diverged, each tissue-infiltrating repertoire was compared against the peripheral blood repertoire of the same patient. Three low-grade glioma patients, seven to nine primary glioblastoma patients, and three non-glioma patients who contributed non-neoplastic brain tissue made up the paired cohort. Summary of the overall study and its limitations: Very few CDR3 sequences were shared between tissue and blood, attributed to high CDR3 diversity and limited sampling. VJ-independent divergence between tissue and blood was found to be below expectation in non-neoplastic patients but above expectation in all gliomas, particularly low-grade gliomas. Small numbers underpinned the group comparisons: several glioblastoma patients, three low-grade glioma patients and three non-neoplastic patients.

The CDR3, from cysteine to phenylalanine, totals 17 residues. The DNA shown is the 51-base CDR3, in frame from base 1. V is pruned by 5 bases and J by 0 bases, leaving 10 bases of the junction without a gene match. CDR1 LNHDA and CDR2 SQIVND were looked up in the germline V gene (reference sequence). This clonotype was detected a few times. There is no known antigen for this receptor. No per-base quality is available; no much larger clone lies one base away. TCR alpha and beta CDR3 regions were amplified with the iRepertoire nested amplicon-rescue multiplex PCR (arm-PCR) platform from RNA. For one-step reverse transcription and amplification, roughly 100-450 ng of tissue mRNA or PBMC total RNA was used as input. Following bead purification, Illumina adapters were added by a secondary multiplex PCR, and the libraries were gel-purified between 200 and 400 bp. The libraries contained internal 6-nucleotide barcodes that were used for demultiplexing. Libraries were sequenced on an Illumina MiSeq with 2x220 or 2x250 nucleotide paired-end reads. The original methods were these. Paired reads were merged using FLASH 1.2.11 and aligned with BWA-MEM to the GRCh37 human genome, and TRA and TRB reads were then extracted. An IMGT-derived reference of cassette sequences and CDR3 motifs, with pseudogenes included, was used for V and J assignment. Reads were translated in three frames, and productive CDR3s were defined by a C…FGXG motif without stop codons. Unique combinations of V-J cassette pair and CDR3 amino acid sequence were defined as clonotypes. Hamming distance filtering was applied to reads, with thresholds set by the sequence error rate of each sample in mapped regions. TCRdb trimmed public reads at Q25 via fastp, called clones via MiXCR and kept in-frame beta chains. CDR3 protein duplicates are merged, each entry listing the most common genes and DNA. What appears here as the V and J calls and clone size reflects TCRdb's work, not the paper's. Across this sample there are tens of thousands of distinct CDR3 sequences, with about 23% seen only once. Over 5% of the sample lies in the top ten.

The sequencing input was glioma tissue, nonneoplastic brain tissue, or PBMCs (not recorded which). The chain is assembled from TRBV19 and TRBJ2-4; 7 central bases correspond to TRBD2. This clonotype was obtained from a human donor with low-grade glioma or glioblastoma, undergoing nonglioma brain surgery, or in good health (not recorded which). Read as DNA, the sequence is TGTGCCAGTAGTGATCCAAGAGGCGGGGGAGCCAAAAACATTCAGTACTTC. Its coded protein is CASSDPRGGGAKNIQYF. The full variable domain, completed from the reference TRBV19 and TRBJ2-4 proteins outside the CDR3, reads DGGITQSPKYLFRKEGQNVTLSCEQNLNHDAMYWYRQDPGQGLRLIYYSQIVNDFQKGDIAEGYSVSREKKESFPLTVTSAQKNPTAFYLCASSDPRGGGAKNIQYFGAGTRLSVL.